A single sample is the source of the 16 T cell receptor beta chains below, sequenced in a study of blood T cell repertoires in COVID-19. The data were produced by immunoSEQ multiplex PCR, yet TCRdb's version contains in-frame clones alone and is incomplete. The sample lists about 120,000 clones; about 81% were seen once. Sequencing was done on a sample of peripheral blood. The receptors were sampled from a man aged 25 to 45 with COVID-19, enrolled during active disease.

The V and J genes are TRBV5-5 and TRBJ2-1, with TRBD2 identical over 8 bases. Per the germline V gene, CDR1 is SGHKS and CDR2 is YYEKEE (reference sequence). V lost 4 bases to trimming and J lost 8 bases; unmatched junction nucleotides: 17. The CDR3 length is 17 residues. The CDR3 region has the DNA TGTGCCAGCAGCCAGGGGCAGTCGGCGGGAGGATACGATGAGCAGTTCTTC. Encoded protein: CASSQGQSAGGYDEQFF. The full variable domain, in which reference TRBV5-5 and TRBJ2-1 provide the parts outside the CDR3, is DAGVTQSPTHLIKTRGQQVTLRCSPISGHKSVSWYQQVLGQGPQFIFQYYEKEERGRGNFPDRFSARQFPNYSSELNVNALLLGDSALYLCASSQGQSAGGYDEQFFGPGTRLTVL.

V gene TRBV11-2 combines with J gene TRBJ1-3, with D maybe TRBD1 (6 bases). The CDR3 loop spans 19 amino acids. V shed 2 bases and J shed 1 base, with 21 bases lying between them. The germline V gene has CDR1 SGHAT and CDR2 FQNNGV. CDR3 loop: CASSLRGIQGAGSGNTIYF. The CDR3 region has the DNA TGTGCCAGCAGCTTAAGGGGGATCCAGGGAGCGGGGTCTGGAAACACCATATATTTT.

This clone occurred a few times. The chain couples TRBV9 to TRBJ2-7; no clear D. The CDR3 has 14 amino acids. Germline V CDR1 and CDR2: SGDLS, YYNGEE. The V end lost 0 bases, the J end lost 3 bases, and 10 bases lay between the germline ends. The CDR3 sequence: CASSVGAANYEQYF. CDR3 coding DNA: TGTGCCAGCAGCGTAGGGGCAGCCAACTACGAGCAGTACTTC.

The chain combines TRBV2 with TRBJ2-7, with D perhaps matching TRBD2 (5 bases). This CDR3 has 12 residues. Looked up from germline, CDR1 is SNHLY and CDR2 is FYNNEI. Between the trimmed V and J ends, which lost 5 bases and 6 bases, there was a span of 11 bases. CDR3 in amino acids: CASSTLGSEQYF. CDR3 nucleotide sequence: TGTGCCAGCAGTACCCTGGGGAGCGAGCAGTACTTC.

This clone was detected a few times. The chain joins TRBV6-5 to TRBJ1-1; the match to TRBD1 covers 7 bases. V lost 4 bases, J lost 1 base, and 9 bases stayed unmatched. The V gene's germline CDR1 is MNHEY and CDR2 SVGAGI. The CDR3 contains 16 residues. The CDR3 is CASSSRTGASNTEAFF. CDR3 DNA sequence: TGTGCCAGCAGTTCCCGGACAGGAGCATCGAACACTGAAGCTTTCTTT.

V and J are TRBV30 and TRBJ1-1, with D perhaps matching TRBD1 (5 bases). The CDR3 is made up of 13 amino acids. CDR1 and CDR2 (germline): GTSNPN, SVGIG (reference sequence). Trimming removed 0 bases at V and 4 bases at J, with 9 bases between. The CDR3 reads CAWSVGGSTEAFF. The CDR3 nucleotides are TGTGCCTGGAGTGTGGGGGGGAGCACTGAAGCTTTCTTT. The variable domain in full, completed from reference TRBV30 and TRBJ1-1, reads SQTIHQWPATLVQPVGSPLSLECTVEGTSNPNLYWYRQAAGRGLQLLFYSVGIGQISSEVPQNLSASRPQDRQFILSSKKLLLSDSGFYLCAWSVGGSTEAFFGQGTRLTVV.

This clone was seen a few times. The chain links TRBV2 to TRBJ1-3, with D unclear. This CDR3 is built from 15 residues. The V end lost 8 bases, the J end lost 1 base, and 15 bases lay between the germline ends. Germline assignment: CDR1 SNHLY and CDR2 FYNNEI. CDR3 sequence (DNA): TGTGCCAGCGCGGGCCAGCCGGAATCTGGAAACACCATATATTTT. It specifies CASAGQPESGNTIYF. Complete variable domain (other parts from reference TRBV2 and TRBJ1-3): EPEVTQTPSHQVTQMGQEVILRCVPISNHLYFYWYRQILGQKVEFLVSFYNNEISEKSEIFDDQFSVERPDGSNFTLKIRSTKLEDSAMYFCASAGQPESGNTIYFGEGSWLTVV.

The rearrangement links TRBV2 to TRBJ2-1; the match to TRBD2 covers 8 bases. CDR1 and CDR2 from the germline V gene are SNHLY and FYNNEI. The trim removed 0 bases at V and 3 bases at J, leaving 7 bases unmatched. The CDR3 has 17 residues. Here the CDR3 DNA reads TGTGCCAGCAGTGAAGCCCCGGGACTAGGGAGCTACAATGAGCAGTTCTTC. Protein product: CASSEAPGLGSYNEQFF.

This clone was seen more than once but under ten times. This chain joins TRBV13 and TRBJ1-1, with D unclear. Germline V gene data show CDR1 as PRHDT and CDR2 as FYEKMQ (reference sequence). CDR3 size: 13 residues. Deletions cut 2 bases from V and 0 bases from J, with 4 bases between. CDR3 sequence (DNA): TGTGCCAGCAGCTTAACGGTGAACACTGAAGCTTTCTTT. It is translated as CASSLTVNTEAFF.

The chain employs TRBV5-6 and TRBJ1-3, with 9 bases matching TRBD1. V shed 4 bases, J shed 4 bases, and the junction held 9 bases outside the gene matches. Germline CDR1 and CDR2: SGHDT and YYEEEE. CDR3 length equals 16 residues. The CDR3, as DNA: TGTGCCAGCAGCCTCCCGGGACAGGGTTCCGGAAACACCATATATTTT. The encoded protein is CASSLPGQGSGNTIYF.

The J gene is TRBJ2-7, the V gene TRBV27; 8 nucleotides align to TRBD1. The CDR3 contains 13 residues. In germline, CDR1 is MNHEY, CDR2 SMNVEV (reference sequence). Losses at the gene ends were 4 bases for V and 5 bases for J; bases not matched to a gene: 4. CDR3 sequence (DNA): TGTGCCAGCAGTTCACAGGGGGGCGACGAGCAGTACTTC. Translated, it gives CASSSQGGDEQYF.

J is TRBJ1-5 and V is TRBV27, with D perhaps TRBD1 (6 bases). The ends were cut back, 4 bases at V and 3 bases at J, with 10 bases in the middle. There are 14 residues in the CDR3. The germline V gene has CDR1 MNHEY and CDR2 SMNVEV (reference sequence). CDR3 in DNA: TGTGCCAGCAGTTCGGGACACAACAATCAGCCCCAGCATTTT. This translates into CASSSGHNNQPQHF.

V and J are TRBV6-5 and TRBJ2-5, with 11 bases matching TRBD1. With V trimmed by 6 bases and J by 4 bases, 7 bases remained unmatched. This CDR3 has 15 residues. CDR1 is MNHEY, CDR2 SVGAGI, per germline. CDR3 sequence reads: CASSRRDRGAETQYF. Written as DNA, the CDR3 is TGTGCCAGCAGCCGCCGGGACAGGGGGGCAGAGACCCAGTACTTC.

J is TRBJ2-1 and V is TRBV2; the match to TRBD1 covers 9 bases. Germline loops: CDR1 SNHLY, CDR2 FYNNEI. V trimming: 9 bases; J trimming: 3 bases; junction bases outside the gene matches: 3. The CDR3 totals 13 residues. The CDR3 DNA sequence: TGTGCCAGTGGGACAGGGAGCTACAATGAGCAGTTCTTC. Protein: CASGTGSYNEQFF.

Written as DNA, the CDR3 is TGTGCCAGCAGTCGGGCCGGACAGGGAGGCAATCAGCCCCAGCATTTT. It yields the protein CASSRAGQGGNQPQHF. This sequence joins TRBV6-6 and TRBJ1-5; 8 positions agree with TRBD1. Germline values: CDR1 MNHNY, CDR2 SVGAGI (reference sequence). Unmatched junction bases numbered 8, after V lost 5 bases and J lost 2 bases. This CDR3 has 16 amino acids.

The chain joins TRBV30 to TRBJ2-1; 9 bases match TRBD1. Looked up from germline, CDR1 is GTSNPN and CDR2 is SVGIG (reference sequence). V was clipped by 3 bases and J by 8 bases; unmatched bases: 8. The CDR3 is 14 residues long. The CDR3 sequence is CAWRPGTGIDEQFF. CDR3 sequence (DNA): TGTGCCTGGAGGCCCGGGACAGGGATTGATGAGCAGTTCTTC. Using reference TRBV30 and TRBJ2-1 for the parts outside the CDR3, the full variable domain is SQTIHQWPATLVQPVGSPLSLECTVEGTSNPNLYWYRQAAGRGLQLLFYSVGIGQISSEVPQNLSASRPQDRQFILSSKKLLLSDSGFYLCAWRPGTGIDEQFFGPGTRLTVL.